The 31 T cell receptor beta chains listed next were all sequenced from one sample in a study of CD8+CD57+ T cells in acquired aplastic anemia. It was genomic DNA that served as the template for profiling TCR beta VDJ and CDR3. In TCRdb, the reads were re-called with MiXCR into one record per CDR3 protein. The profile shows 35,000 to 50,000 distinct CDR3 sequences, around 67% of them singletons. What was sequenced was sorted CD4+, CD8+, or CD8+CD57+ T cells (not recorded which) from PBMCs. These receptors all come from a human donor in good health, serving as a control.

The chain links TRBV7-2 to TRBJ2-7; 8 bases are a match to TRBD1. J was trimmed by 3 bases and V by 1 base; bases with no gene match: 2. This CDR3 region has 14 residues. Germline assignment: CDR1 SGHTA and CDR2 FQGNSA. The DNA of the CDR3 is TGTGCCAGCAGCTTAGAAGGACAGGGCTACGAGCAGTACTTC. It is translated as CASSLEGQGYEQYF.

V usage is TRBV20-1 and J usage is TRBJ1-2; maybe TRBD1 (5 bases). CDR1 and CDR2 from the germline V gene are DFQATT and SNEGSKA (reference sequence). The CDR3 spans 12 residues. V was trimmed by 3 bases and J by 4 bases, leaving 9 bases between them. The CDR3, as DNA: TGCAGTGCTAGTCCTGGGGGCTATGGCTACACCTTC. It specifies CSASPGGYGYTF.

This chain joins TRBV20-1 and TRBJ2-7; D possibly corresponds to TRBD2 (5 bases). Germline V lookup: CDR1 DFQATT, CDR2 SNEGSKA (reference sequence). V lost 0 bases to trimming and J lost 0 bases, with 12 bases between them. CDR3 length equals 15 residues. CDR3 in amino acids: CSARDGSPNSYEQYF. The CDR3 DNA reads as TGCAGTGCTAGAGATGGGAGCCCGAACTCCTACGAGCAGTACTTC.

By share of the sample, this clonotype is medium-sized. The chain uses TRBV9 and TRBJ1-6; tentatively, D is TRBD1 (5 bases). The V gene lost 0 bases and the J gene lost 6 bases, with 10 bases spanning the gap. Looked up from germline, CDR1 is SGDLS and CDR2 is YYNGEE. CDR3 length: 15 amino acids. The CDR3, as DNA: TGTGCCAGCAGCGTAGTTGGGACCCCTAATTCACCCCTCCACTTT. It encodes CASSVVGTPNSPLHF.

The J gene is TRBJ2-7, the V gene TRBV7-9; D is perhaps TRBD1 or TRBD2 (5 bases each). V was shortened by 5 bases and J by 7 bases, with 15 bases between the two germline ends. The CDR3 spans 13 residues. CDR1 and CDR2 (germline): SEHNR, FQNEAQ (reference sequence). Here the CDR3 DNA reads TGTGCCAGCAGCCCGGGGACGACGTGGGAGCAGTACGTC. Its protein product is CASSPGTTWEQYV.

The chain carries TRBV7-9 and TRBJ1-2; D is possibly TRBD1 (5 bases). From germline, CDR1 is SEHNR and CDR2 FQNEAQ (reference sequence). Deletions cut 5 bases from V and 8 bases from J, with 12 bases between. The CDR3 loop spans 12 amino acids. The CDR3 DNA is TGTGCCAGCAGCCCCGGGGCTCAAGGCTACACCTTC. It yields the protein CASSPGAQGYTF.

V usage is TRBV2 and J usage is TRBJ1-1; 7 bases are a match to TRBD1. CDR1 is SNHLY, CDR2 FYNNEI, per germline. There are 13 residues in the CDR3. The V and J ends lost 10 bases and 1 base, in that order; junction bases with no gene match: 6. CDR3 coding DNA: TGTGCCACGCTGGGACAGCCGAACACTGAAGCTTTCTTT. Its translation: CATLGQPNTEAFF.

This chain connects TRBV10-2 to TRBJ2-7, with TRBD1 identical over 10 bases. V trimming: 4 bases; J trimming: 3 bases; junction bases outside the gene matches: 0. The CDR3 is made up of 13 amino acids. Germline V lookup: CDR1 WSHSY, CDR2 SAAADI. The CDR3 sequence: CASSGTGGYEQYF. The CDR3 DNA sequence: TGCGCCAGCAGTGGGACAGGGGGCTACGAGCAGTACTTC.

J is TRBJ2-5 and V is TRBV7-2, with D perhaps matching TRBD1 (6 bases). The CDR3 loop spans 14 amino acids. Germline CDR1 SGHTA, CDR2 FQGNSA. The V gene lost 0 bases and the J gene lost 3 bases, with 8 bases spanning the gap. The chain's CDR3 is CASSLAGQKETQYF. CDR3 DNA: TGTGCCAGCAGCTTAGCCGGACAGAAAGAGACCCAGTACTTC.

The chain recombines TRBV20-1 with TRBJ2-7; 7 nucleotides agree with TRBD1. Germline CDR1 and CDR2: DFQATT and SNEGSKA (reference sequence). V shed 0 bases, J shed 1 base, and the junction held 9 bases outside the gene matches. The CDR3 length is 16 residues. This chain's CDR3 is CSAREQTGARSYEQYF. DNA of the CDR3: TGCAGTGCTAGAGAGCAAACAGGGGCCCGATCCTACGAGCAGTACTTC.

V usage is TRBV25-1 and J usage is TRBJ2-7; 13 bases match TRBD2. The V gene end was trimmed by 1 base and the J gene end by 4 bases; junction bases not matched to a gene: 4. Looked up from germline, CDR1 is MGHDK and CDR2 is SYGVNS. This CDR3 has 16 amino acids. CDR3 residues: CASSESGLAGIYEQYF. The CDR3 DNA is TGTGCCAGCAGTGAATCGGGACTAGCGGGGATATACGAGCAGTACTTC.

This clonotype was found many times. Here the CDR3 reads CASSYVPYEQYF. The CDR3 DNA sequence: TGTGCCAGCAGTTACGTTCCATACGAGCAGTACTTC. The chain is built from TRBV6-5 and TRBJ2-7, with D unresolved. The ends were cut back, 2 bases at V and 4 bases at J, with 6 bases in the middle. The CDR3 runs 12 residues. Germline loops: CDR1 MNHEY, CDR2 SVGAGI.

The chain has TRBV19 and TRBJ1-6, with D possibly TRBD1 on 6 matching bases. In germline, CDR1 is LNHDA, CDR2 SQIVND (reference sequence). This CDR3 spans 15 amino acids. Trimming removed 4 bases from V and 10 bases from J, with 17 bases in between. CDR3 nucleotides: TGTGCCAGTAGTAGCAACTCCCACAGGGCGTCACCCCTCCACTTT. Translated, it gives CASSSNSHRASPLHF.

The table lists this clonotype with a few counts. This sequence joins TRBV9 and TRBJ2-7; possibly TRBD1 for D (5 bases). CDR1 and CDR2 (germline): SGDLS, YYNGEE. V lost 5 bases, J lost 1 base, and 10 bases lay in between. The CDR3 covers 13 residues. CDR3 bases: TGTGCCAGCAGTAACTCAGGGTCCTACGAGCAGTACTTC. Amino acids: CASSNSGSYEQYF.

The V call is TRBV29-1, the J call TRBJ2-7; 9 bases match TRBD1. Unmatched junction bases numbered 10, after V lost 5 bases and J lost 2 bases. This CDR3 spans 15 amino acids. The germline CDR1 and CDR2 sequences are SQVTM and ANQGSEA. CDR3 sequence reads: CSVLLGTGRPYEQYF. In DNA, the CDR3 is TGCAGCGTTTTGCTCGGGACAGGGAGACCCTACGAGCAGTACTTC.

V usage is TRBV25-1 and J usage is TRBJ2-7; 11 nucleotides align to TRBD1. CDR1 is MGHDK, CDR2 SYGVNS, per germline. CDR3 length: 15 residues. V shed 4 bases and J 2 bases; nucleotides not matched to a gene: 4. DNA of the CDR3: TGTGCCAGCAGTGGGGGGGACAGGGGGACCTACGAGCAGTACTTC. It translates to CASSGGDRGTYEQYF.

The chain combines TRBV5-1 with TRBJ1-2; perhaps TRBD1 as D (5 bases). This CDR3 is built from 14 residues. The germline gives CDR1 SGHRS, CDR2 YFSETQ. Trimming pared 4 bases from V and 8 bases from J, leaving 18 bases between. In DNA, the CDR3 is TGCGCCAGCAGCCCTAATACCGGGGCCCCGGGCTACACCTTC. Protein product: CASSPNTGAPGYTF.

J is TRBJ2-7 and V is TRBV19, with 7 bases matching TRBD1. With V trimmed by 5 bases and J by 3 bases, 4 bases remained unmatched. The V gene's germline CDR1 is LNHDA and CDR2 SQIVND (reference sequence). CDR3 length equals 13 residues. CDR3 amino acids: CASSLRTGYEQYV. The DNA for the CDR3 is TGTGCCAGTAGTTTGAGGACAGGCTACGAGCAGTACGTC.

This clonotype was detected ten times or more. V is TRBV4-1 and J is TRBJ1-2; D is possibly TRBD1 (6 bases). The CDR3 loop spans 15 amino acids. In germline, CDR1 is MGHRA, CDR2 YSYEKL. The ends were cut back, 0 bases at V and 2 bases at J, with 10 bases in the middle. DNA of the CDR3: TGCGCCAGCAGCCAAGAGACAGGCGACAACTATGGCTACACCTTC. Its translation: CASSQETGDNYGYTF.

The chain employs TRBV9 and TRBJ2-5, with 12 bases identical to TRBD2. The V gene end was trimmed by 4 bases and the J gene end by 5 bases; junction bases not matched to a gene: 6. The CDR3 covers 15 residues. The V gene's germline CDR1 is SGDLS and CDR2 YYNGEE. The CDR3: CASSPSGGALETQYF. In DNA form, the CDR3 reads TGTGCCAGCAGCCCTAGCGGGGGGGCCCTGGAGACCCAGTACTTC.

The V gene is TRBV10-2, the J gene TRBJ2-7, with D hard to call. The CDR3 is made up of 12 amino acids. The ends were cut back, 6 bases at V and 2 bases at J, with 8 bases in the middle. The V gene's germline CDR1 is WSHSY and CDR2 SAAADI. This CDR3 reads CASSVPPYEQYF. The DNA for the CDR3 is TGCGCCAGCAGCGTCCCGCCCTACGAGCAGTACTTC.

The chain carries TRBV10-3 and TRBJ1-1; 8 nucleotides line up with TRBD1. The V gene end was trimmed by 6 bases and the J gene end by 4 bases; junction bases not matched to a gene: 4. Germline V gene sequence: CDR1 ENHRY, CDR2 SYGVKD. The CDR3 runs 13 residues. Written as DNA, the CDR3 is TGTGCCATCAGCAGGGGGCAAGGCACTGAAGCTTTCTTT. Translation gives CAISRGQGTEAFF.

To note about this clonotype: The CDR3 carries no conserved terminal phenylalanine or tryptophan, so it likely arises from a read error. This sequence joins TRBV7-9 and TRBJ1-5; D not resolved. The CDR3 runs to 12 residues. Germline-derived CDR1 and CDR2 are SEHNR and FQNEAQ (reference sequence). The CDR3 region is CASGLAGQPQHS. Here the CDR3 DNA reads TGTGCCAGCGGCTTAGCCGGTCAGCCCCAGCATTCT.

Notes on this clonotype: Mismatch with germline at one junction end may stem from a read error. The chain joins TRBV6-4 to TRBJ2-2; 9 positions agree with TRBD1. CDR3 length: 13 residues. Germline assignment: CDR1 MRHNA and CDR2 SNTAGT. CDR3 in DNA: TGTGTCAGCAGGGACAGGGAAGCCGGGGAGCTGTTTTTT. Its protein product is CVSRDREAGELFF.

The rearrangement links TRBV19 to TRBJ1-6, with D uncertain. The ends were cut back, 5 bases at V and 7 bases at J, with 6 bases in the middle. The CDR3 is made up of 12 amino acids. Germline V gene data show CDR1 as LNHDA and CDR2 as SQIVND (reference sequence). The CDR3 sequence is CASSLGNSPLHF. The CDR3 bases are TGTGCCAGTAGTCTCGGGAATTCACCCCTCCACTTT.

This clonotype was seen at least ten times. The DNA for the CDR3 is TGTGCCAGCAGTTTTCAGTGGACTGAAGCTTTCTTT. It is translated as CASSFQWTEAFF. The chain is built from TRBV27 and TRBJ1-1; D unresolved. From germline, CDR1 is MNHEY and CDR2 SMNVEV (reference sequence). V lost 3 bases to trimming and J lost 5 bases, with 7 bases between them. The CDR3 runs to 12 residues.

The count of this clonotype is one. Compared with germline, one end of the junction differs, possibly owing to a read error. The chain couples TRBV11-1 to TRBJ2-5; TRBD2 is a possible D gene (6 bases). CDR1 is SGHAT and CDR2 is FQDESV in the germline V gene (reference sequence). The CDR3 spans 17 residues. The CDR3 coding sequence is TGTGCCGGCAGCTTAGTTTCTCGCGGGACGTGGGGAGAGACCCAGTACTTC. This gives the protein CAGSLVSRGTWGETQYF. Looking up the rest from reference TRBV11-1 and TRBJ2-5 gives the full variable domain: EAEVAQSPRYKITEKSQAVAFWCDPISGHATLYWYRQILGQGPELLVQFQDESVVDDSQLPKDRFSAERLKGVDSTLKIQPAELGDSAMYLCAGSLVSRGTWGETQYFGPGTRLLVL.

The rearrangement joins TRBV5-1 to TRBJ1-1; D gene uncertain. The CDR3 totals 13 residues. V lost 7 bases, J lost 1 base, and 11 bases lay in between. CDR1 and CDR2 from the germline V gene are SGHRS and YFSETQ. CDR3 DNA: TGCGCCAGCTGGGCTTTAACGAACACTGAAGCTTTCTTT. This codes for CASWALTNTEAFF.

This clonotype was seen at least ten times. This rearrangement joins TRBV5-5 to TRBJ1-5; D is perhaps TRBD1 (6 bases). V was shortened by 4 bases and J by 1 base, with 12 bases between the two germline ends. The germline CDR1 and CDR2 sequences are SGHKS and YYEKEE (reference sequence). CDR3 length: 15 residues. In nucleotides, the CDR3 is TGTGCCAGCAGCATTGGTACAGGGAGCAATCAGCCCCAGCATTTT. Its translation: CASSIGTGSNQPQHF.

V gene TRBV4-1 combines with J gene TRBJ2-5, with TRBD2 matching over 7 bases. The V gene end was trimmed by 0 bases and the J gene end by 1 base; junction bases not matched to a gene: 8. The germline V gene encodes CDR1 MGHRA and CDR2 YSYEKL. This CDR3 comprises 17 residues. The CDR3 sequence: CASSQERSGNLQETQYF. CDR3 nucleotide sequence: TGCGCCAGCAGCCAAGAGAGGAGCGGGAACCTCCAAGAGACCCAGTACTTC.

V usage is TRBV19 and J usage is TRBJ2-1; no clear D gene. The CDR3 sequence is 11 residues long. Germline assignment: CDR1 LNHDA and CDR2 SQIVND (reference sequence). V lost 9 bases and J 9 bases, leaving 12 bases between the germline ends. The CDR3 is CASRGSSEQFF. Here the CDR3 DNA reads TGTGCCAGCCGAGGCTCCAGTGAGCAGTTCTTC.